Shown below are 5 T cell receptor beta chains from a single sample sequenced in a study of cytomegalovirus exposure and HLA in healthy donors. The PCR ran on 60 Vbeta and 13 Jbeta primers. TCRdb keeps only in-frame clones here, not all; method: immunoSEQ multiplex PCR. Here the sample spans some 100,000 clones, 74% being singletons. Sequenced material: PBMCs. The receptors were gathered from a human donor in good health.

This clone showed up just once. The junction differs from germline at one of its ends, possibly a read error. V and J are TRBV5-4 and TRBJ1-1, with D perhaps matching TRBD1 (6 bases). CDR1 SGHNT and CDR2 YYREEE come from the germline V gene (reference sequence). This CDR3 region has 13 residues. CDR3 residues: CASTLTGNTEAFF. The CDR3 DNA is TGTGCCAGCACCTTGACAGGGAACACTGAAGCTTTCTTT. Full variable domain (outside the CDR3, taken from reference TRBV5-4 and TRBJ1-1): ETGVTQSPTHLIKTRGQQVTLRCSSQSGHNTVSWYQQALGQGPQFIFQYYREEENGRGNFPPRFSGLQFPNYSSELNVNALELDDSALYLCASTLTGNTEAFFGQGTRLTVV.

The rearrangement uses TRBV6-5 and TRBJ2-1, with a tentative D call TRBD1 (6 bases). In germline, CDR1 is MNHEY, CDR2 SVGAGI. V was cut by 6 bases and J by 7 bases, with 19 bases left in between. The CDR3 spans 15 residues. The CDR3 loop is CASRYQLQGWNEQFF. The CDR3 region has the DNA TGTGCCAGCAGGTATCAATTACAGGGCTGGAATGAGCAGTTCTTC.

This clone was seen more than once but under ten times. This CDR3 reads CASSLAGTGKLYEQYF. The CDR3 DNA sequence: TGCGCCAGCAGCTTGGCCGGGACAGGGAAGCTCTACGAGCAGTACTTC. The rearrangement joins TRBV5-1 to TRBJ2-7; 9 bases map to TRBD1. Germline assignment: CDR1 SGHRS and CDR2 YFSETQ. The J segment lost 3 bases and the V segment lost 0 bases, leaving 7 bases of the junction unmatched. The CDR3 length is 16 residues.

V and J are TRBV30 and TRBJ1-5, with 8 bases that match TRBD1. Trimming at V came to 0 bases and at J to 4 bases, leaving 2 bases not matched to a gene. The germline V gene encodes CDR1 GTSNPN and CDR2 SVGIG (reference sequence). The CDR3 contains 14 residues. Here the CDR3 DNA reads TGTGCCTGGAGTGTTAGGACAGGGAATCAGCCCCAGCATTTT. Translated: CAWSVRTGNQPQHF.

The chain carries TRBV27 and TRBJ2-3, with TRBD2 matching over 7 bases. Per the germline V gene, CDR1 is MNHEY and CDR2 is SMNVEV (reference sequence). V shed 8 bases and J 1 base; nucleotides not matched to a gene: 6. The CDR3 loop spans 14 amino acids. CDR3 in amino acids: CASRDYRRTDTQYF. The CDR3 DNA is TGTGCCAGCCGGGACTATCGGCGCACAGATACGCAGTATTTT.